The clone carrying this T cell receptor beta chain occurred once. The V gene end was trimmed by 2 bases and the J gene end by 7 bases; junction bases not matched to a gene: 7. Germline lookup yields CDR1 LNHDA and CDR2 SQIVND (reference sequence). The CDR3 has 16 residues. These data belong to a study of blood T cell repertoires in COVID-19. Background on the study: Researchers got acute and convalescent COVID-19 samples from the United States, Italy and Spain. From T cells, B-cell-depleted T cells, or PBMCs came the material, which was cDNA or gDNA.

In the original processing: Estimation of nucleated cell counts relied on the amplification of reference gene primers. The data were produced by immunoSEQ multiplex PCR, yet TCRdb's version contains in-frame clones alone and is incomplete. That table gives V, J and clone size, and the DNA gave D and trimming. The sample carries around 27,000 clones, 83% recorded once. This receptor was obtained from a man aged 65 to 79 with active COVID-19. The genes are TRBV19 and TRBJ2-1; 11 bases match TRBD2. The specimen sequenced was peripheral blood. Written as DNA, the CDR3 is TGTGCCAGTAGTATAACTAGCGGGAGTGTGATGAATGAGCAGTTCTTC. This codes for CASSITSGSVMNEQFF.